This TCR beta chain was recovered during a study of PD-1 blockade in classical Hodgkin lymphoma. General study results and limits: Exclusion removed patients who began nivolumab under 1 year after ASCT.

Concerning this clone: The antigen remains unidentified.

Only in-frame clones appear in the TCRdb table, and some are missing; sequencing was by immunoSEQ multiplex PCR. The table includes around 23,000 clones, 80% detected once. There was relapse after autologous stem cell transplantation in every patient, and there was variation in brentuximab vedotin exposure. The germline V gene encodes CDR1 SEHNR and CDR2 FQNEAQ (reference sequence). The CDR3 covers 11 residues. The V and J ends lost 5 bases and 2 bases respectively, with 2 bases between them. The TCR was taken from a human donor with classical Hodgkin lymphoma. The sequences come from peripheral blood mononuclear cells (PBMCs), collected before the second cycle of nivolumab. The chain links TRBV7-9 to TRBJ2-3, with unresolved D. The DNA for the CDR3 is TGTGCCAGCAGCACCACAGATACGCAGTATTTT. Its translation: CASSTTDTQYF.